This T cell receptor beta chain was documented in a study of shared clonotypes between healthy human individuals. Findings and caveats of the study: Non-shared clonotypes showed lower generation probabilities than clonotypes common to all four donors. On the whole, naive subsets had larger estimated richness than memory subsets had.

Germline V gene sequence: CDR1 SGHAT, CDR2 FQNNGV. There are 14 residues in the CDR3. The V end lost 5 bases, the J end lost 3 bases, and 13 bases lay between the germline ends. CD45RO negativity and positive selection for CCR7 defined naive CD8 cells, a population that excluded terminally differentiated effector memory CD45RA+ cells. Donors were Caucasian adults residing in Nashville, Tennessee, USA. Each subset's genomic DNA was shared equally among a number of immunoSEQ plates. Assay used: immunoSEQ multiplex PCR; TCRdb lists only in-frame clones, some missing. The sample shows roughly 2,000,000 clones, approximately 92% of them seen only once. About this clone: Its cognate antigen is unknown.

The chain carries TRBV11-2 and TRBJ2-5; tentative D call: TRBD2 (5 bases). The sample was naive CD8+ T cells from PBMCs. This TCR was recovered from a man between 18 and 35 years old in good health. Some clones in this sample may be carry-over from other donors' samples. The CDR3 loop reads CASSLDAAEETQYF. CDR3 in DNA: TGTGCCAGCAGCCTTGATGCAGCGGAAGAGACCCAGTACTTC.